Each of the 10 T cell receptor beta chains below was sequenced from the same sample in a study of T cells after yellow fever vaccination. One entry per CDR3 protein, called by TCRdb with MiXCR from the 5' RACE reads. The table has roughly 120,000 distinct CDR3 sequences, under 9% seen once; the top ten hold approximately 24%. Sequenced here: CD8+ T cells sorted from PBMCs, sampled 45 days after the yellow fever booster vaccination. The source of these receptors is a man aged 25 to 45 who received the YFV17D yellow fever vaccine.

The count of this clonotype is one. A read error may explain this, as a much larger clone is one base away. V and J are TRBV4-1 and TRBJ2-1; TRBD2 matches 12 bases. The CDR3 spans 17 residues. V was pared by 4 bases and J by 6 bases, with 10 bases of the junction left unmatched. The germline V gene encodes CDR1 MGHRA and CDR2 YSYEKL. The CDR3 DNA is TGCGCCAGCAGCCCCACCCCACTAGCGGGAGGTTCCAATGAGCAGTTCTTC. Protein sequence: CASSPTPLAGGSNEQFF.

This clonotype was recorded many times. The chain uses TRBV5-5 and TRBJ1-1; no clear D gene. The germline gives CDR1 SGHKS, CDR2 YYEKEE (reference sequence). V was trimmed by 0 bases and J by 8 bases, leaving 5 bases between them. The CDR3 runs to 11 residues. The CDR3: CASSLGREAFF. Here the CDR3 DNA reads TGTGCCAGCAGCTTGGGCAGGGAAGCTTTCTTT.

This clonotype has a count of ten or more. This chain joins TRBV20-1 and TRBJ2-5; no clear D gene. CDR1 is DFQATT and CDR2 is SNEGSKA in the germline V gene (reference sequence). The CDR3 is 14 residues long. V lost 0 bases and J 0 bases, leaving 8 bases between the germline ends. The chain's CDR3 is CSARDLTDQETQYF. CDR3 bases: TGCAGTGCTAGAGATCTAACAGACCAAGAGACCCAGTACTTC.

Ten or more counts support this clonotype. The V gene is TRBV28, the J gene TRBJ2-7, with D tentatively TRBD1 (7 bases). Germline CDR1 and CDR2: MDHEN and SYDVKM. This CDR3 comprises 10 residues. Trimming pared 5 bases from V and 13 bases from J, leaving 12 bases between. In DNA, the CDR3 is TGTGCCAGCAGTCAGGGGGACTTTTACTTC. It translates to CASSQGDFYF.

This clonotype was seen repeatedly, ten times or more. V gene TRBV3-1 combines with J gene TRBJ2-1, with D maybe TRBD1 (5 bases). The CDR3 loop spans 14 amino acids. Germline V gene lookup returns CDR1 LGHDT and CDR2 YNNKEL (reference sequence). V was pared by 0 bases and J by 8 bases, with 11 bases between. The chain's CDR3 is CASSQDRQGDEQFF. CDR3 DNA sequence: TGTGCCAGCAGCCAAGACCGCCAGGGTGATGAGCAGTTCTTC.

The CDR3, as DNA: TGTGCCACCTGCCATCCGGAGAGCGGAGGACTCTACAATGAGCAGTTCTTC. It specifies CATCHPESGGLYNEQFF. The chain links TRBV3-1 to TRBJ2-1; D may be TRBD2 (5 bases). Trimming stripped 10 bases from V and 3 bases from J, with 25 bases between. Germline CDR1 and CDR2: LGHDT and YNNKEL (reference sequence). This CDR3 region has 17 residues.

The V and J genes are TRBV5-1 and TRBJ2-7; 8 bases align to TRBD1. V lost 4 bases and J lost 7; bases outside the gene matches: 7. Germline lookup yields CDR1 SGHRS and CDR2 YFSETQ. The CDR3 runs 13 residues. Here the CDR3 reads CASSAAGGAEQYF. The CDR3 nucleotides read TGCGCCAGCAGCGCCGCAGGGGGCGCGGAGCAGTACTTC.

This clonotype has at least ten counts. The J gene is TRBJ2-1, the V gene TRBV2, with TRBD1 matching over 12 bases. From germline, CDR1 is SNHLY and CDR2 FYNNEI. Unmatched junction bases numbered 22, after V lost 7 bases and J lost 9 bases. The CDR3 sequence is 19 residues long. CDR3 sequence reads: CASNFRDRGLVAESAEQFF. Written as DNA, the CDR3 is TGTGCCAGCAATTTCCGGGACAGGGGGCTCGTGGCGGAATCGGCTGAGCAGTTCTTC.

Ten or more counts support this clonotype. V usage is TRBV18 and J usage is TRBJ2-5; a possible D gene is TRBD2 (5 bases). The CDR3 spans 13 residues. The V and J ends lost 3 bases and 4 bases respectively, with 9 bases between them. The germline V gene has CDR1 KGHSH and CDR2 LQKENI. In DNA form, the CDR3 reads TGTGCCAGCTCACCCCCGGGGAGAGAGACCCAGTACTTC. Its translation: CASSPPGRETQYF.

This clonotype was seen a few times. The chain combines TRBV28 with TRBJ2-1; no clear D gene. Germline-derived CDR1 and CDR2 are MDHEN and SYDVKM. V was shortened by 3 bases and J by 3 bases, with 15 bases between the two germline ends. This CDR3 has 16 residues. As DNA, the CDR3 is TGTGCCAGCAGTTTTTTTTCCGGAGAGCTCTACAATGAGCAGTTCTTC. It yields the protein CASSFFSGELYNEQFF.